A single T cell receptor (beta chain) is shown here with its context. Its antigen target is currently unknown. No base quality values were provided; no much bigger clone lies one nucleotide off. These data originate in a study of shared clonotypes between healthy human individuals (dated by TCRdb to the early 2020s). General notes on the study: A few men and two women, aged 18 to 49 years, made up the cohort. For each donor, three plates each were used for CD4 naive and CD4 memory, two plates were used for CD8 naive, and one plate was used for CD8 memory. The study deeply sequenced blood TCR repertoires of about 5 healthy adults to estimate repertoire size and the extent of clonotype sharing between individuals. Different laboratories and diverse techniques were used to prepare libraries and sequence TCR repertoires, to increase sequencing depth and limit assay-specific biases. Between about 0.8 and 8.9 billion PBMCs per donor were obtained by leukapheresis. Points the paper makes about the study in general: Compared with non-shared clonotypes, clonotypes shared by all four sorted-subset donors had higher generation probabilities. Only blood was sampled, and tissue TCR repertoires likely differ from those in blood. Naive subsets generally had larger estimated clonotype richness than memory subsets did. When a few donors were compared, the shared fraction of clonotypes was about 5.4% for naive CD4, around 4% for naive CD8, 2% to 2.5% for memory CD4, and around 0.37% for memory CD8. Based on pairwise subsampling, the degree of clonotype sharing among donors was expected to be affected by sequencing depth. Because the study included a small number of donors, the genetic and exposure-history diversity represented was limited. Rarefaction of sorted-subset datasets indicated incomplete sequencing despite the large sequencing depth.

The donors were healthy, HIV-negative adults with no recently reported acute infections or vaccinations. All donors were Caucasian adults living in Nashville, Tennessee, USA. CD4+ T cells were enriched by magnetic negative selection, after which naive cells were positively selected on CD45RA and the negative fraction was taken as the memory subset. Blood was collected by leukapheresis, and PBMCs were isolated by Ficoll-Histopaque density gradient centrifugation and then cryopreserved in liquid nitrogen vapor phase. Purity and quantity of every magnetically sorted T cell population were checked by analytical flow cytometry. Genomic DNA was isolated from every sorted fraction and measured by UV absorbance on a Nanodrop 2000c. Using the deep immunoSEQ assay, TCR CDR3 regions were amplified from genomic DNA by multiplex PCR. Genomic DNA extracted from each cell subset was distributed evenly over all wells of several immunoSEQ 96-well plates, and each plate served as one replicate. For sorted subsets, 150 to 250 ng genomic DNA, equal to some 30,000 T cell genomes, was loaded into each replicate PCR. The purified libraries were quantified using a Qubit 3.0 fluorometer, sized with a Bioanalyzer 2100, and then quantified again using the KAPA Library Quantification kit. Each immunoSEQ 96-well plate was sequenced on its own single-read 150-cycle Illumina NextSeq 550 flow cell. The source study handled its data this way. Because only junctional sequences without quality scores were contained in the immunoSEQ output, filtering matching that applied to full-length reads could not be performed. To assign V/J genes and CDR3, sequences were annotated against IMGT germline references using PyIR, a Python wrapper for IgBLAST v1.9. Reads were removed for weak V/J assignments (E-value above 1e-6), missing CDR3, stop codons, out-of-frame junctions, or ambiguous translated residues. V3J clonotypes were defined as sequences sharing an identical inferred V gene, J gene, and CDR3 amino acid sequence. The percentage overlap between two repertoires was calculated by dividing the number of shared unique clonotypes by the size of the smaller repertoire. RTK rarefaction, the Chao1 estimator, and Recon v2.1 estimates of unobserved clonotypes were used to assess repertoire richness. Generation probabilities were computed with OLGA for all TCRbeta clonotypes obtained by the gDNA method from several donors. This is the immuneACCESS table as TCRdb keeps it, with only in-frame sequences that have V and J called. A part of the clones is gone; compared with another copy, unresolved V genes explain less than half, and the rest is unexplained. V, J and clone size were drawn from that table, and D and trimming were deduced from the DNA. Within this sample are 2 million to 2.5 million clones, with 95% of them counted one time only. The biggest ten clones account for 0.13% of the sample.

Including cysteine and phenylalanine, the CDR3 has 15 amino acids. Only the CDR3 portion is preserved as DNA: 45 bases, with reading frame beginning at the first base. Reading the germline V gene gives CDR1 SGHRS and CDR2 YFSETQ. The V and J ends are trimmed by 3 bases and 6 bases, leaving 15 bases between them. Sequencing was carried out using naive CD4+ T cells sorted from blood. The cell subset or site label, read with the paper, signifies: CD45RA+ positively selected. The sequence joins TRBV5-1 to TRBJ2-2; the D gene lacks a confident call. This receptor was identified in a man aged 18 to 35 in good health. The CDR3 has the sequence CASSYLGSPSGELFF. The DNA sequence is TGCGCCAGCAGCTATCTGGGGTCCCCGTCCGGGGAGCTGTTTTTT.